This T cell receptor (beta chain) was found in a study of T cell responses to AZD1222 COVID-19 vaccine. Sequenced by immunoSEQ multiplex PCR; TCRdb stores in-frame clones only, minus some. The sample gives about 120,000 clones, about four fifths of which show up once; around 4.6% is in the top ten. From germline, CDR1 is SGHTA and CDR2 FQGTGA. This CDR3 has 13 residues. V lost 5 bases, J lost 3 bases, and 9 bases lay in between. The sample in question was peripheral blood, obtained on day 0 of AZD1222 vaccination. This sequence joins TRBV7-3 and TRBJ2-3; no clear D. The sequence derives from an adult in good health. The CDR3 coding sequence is TGTGCCAGCAGCGAAACGCGGACAGATACGCAGTATTTT. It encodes CASSETRTDTQYF.